The 21 T cell receptor beta chains in this list originate from one sample, sequenced in a study of blood T cell repertoires in COVID-19. Assay used: immunoSEQ multiplex PCR; TCRdb lists only in-frame clones, some missing. Of over 90,000 clones in the sample, 84% were seen once. The sample was peripheral blood. Receptors originate from a human donor in a cohort sampled during active COVID-19.

This clone was observed a single time. The chain combines TRBV3-1 (or the pseudogene TRBV3-2) with TRBJ1-1; possible D gene TRBD1, 5 bases. Germline assignment: CDR1 LGHDT and CDR2 YNNKEL (reference sequence). CDR3 length: 13 amino acids. Trimming removed 8 bases at V and 6 bases at J, with 16 bases between. In DNA form, the CDR3 reads TGTGCCAGCCGGGGCGGGGATATCGCTGAAGCTTTCTTT. As protein: CASRGGDIAEAFF.

V usage is TRBV5-5 and J usage is TRBJ1-1, with D hard to call. This CDR3 is built from 13 residues. V was shortened by 4 bases and J by 9 bases, with 16 bases between the two germline ends. From germline, CDR1 is SGHKS and CDR2 YYEKEE (reference sequence). The CDR3 nucleotides are TGTGCCAGCAGCCGAATTACCGGGATACAAGCTTTCTTT. Amino acids: CASSRITGIQAFF.

This clone was picked up one time. V gene TRBV29-1 combines with J gene TRBJ2-7; D possibly corresponds to TRBD1 (7 bases). V dropped 6 bases and J dropped 5 bases, with 20 bases sitting between them. This CDR3 has 14 residues. Per germline, CDR1 SQVTM and CDR2 ANQGSEA. CDR3: CSVATGRPGDEQYF. Written as DNA, the CDR3 is TGCAGCGTCGCGACAGGGAGGCCCGGGGACGAGCAGTACTTC.

The chain carries TRBV19 and TRBJ1-5; TRBD1 is a possible D gene (5 bases). This CDR3 is 17 amino acids long. The V gene lost 3 bases and the J gene lost 12 bases, with 27 bases spanning the gap. Germline V lookup: CDR1 LNHDA, CDR2 SQIVND (reference sequence). CDR3 DNA: TGTGCCAGTAGTATCAGAATAACACGCGGGGCCTCCCATGGCCAGCATTTT. This gives the protein CASSIRITRGASHGQHF.

The J gene is TRBJ1-3, the V gene TRBV4-3; D unresolved. Germline loops: CDR1 LGHNA, CDR2 YSLEER. V lost 2 bases and J 0 bases, leaving 11 bases between the germline ends. The CDR3 has 16 amino acids. The CDR3, as DNA: TGCGCCAGCAGCCAAAATCCAGGTAGCTCTGGAAACACCATATATTTT. Its translation: CASSQNPGSSGNTIYF.

The J gene is TRBJ2-7, the V gene TRBV7-2; D uncertain. Trimming removed 1 base from V and 2 bases from J, with 9 bases in between. The CDR3 sequence is 14 residues long. Germline V gene lookup returns CDR1 SGHTA and CDR2 FQGNSA. The CDR3 bases are TGTGCCAGCAGCTTAGACTGGGCCGCCTACGAGCAGTACTTC. Translation gives CASSLDWAAYEQYF.

This chain links TRBV9 with TRBJ1-3; D might be TRBD1 (5 bases). V lost 0 bases and J 1 base, leaving 11 bases between the germline ends. CDR3 length: 16 amino acids. The germline V gene encodes CDR1 SGDLS and CDR2 YYNGEE. The CDR3 DNA sequence: TGTGCCAGCAGCGTAGCGGGCAGGGCGTCTGGAAACACCATATATTTT. Translated, it gives CASSVAGRASGNTIYF.

The rearrangement links TRBV11-3 to TRBJ1-1; TRBD1 is a possible D gene (6 bases). CDR3 size: 14 residues. Trimming removed 3 bases at V and 5 bases at J, with 13 bases between. CDR1 and CDR2 from the germline V gene are SGHNT and YENEEA. DNA for the CDR3: TGTGCCAGCAGCTTCAGGGGCCGTTTTACTGAAGCTTTCTTT. This codes for CASSFRGRFTEAFF.

DNA for the CDR3: TGCGCCAGCAGCCCACGGACTAGCGGGGGTCGAGATGAGCAGTTCTTC. Its translation: CASSPRTSGGRDEQFF. The V gene is TRBV5-1, the J gene TRBJ2-1; 13 nucleotides line up with TRBD2. Germline V gene data show CDR1 as SGHRS and CDR2 as YFSETQ. This CDR3 region has 16 residues. The junction had 9 bases not matched to a gene; V was cut back by 4 bases and J by 8 bases.

The chain has TRBV3-1 (or the pseudogene TRBV3-2) and TRBJ2-7; a weak D match, TRBD1 (6 bases). The germline gives CDR1 LGHDT, CDR2 YNNKEL (reference sequence). With 2 bases removed from V and 0 bases from J, the gap between germline ends came to 8 bases. This CDR3 region has 14 residues. The CDR3 spells CASSQRTVSYEQYF. The CDR3 coding sequence is TGTGCCAGCAGCCAAAGGACAGTCTCCTACGAGCAGTACTTC.

The CDR3, as DNA: TGTGCCAGCATTGCTAGACTAGCGCAAGAGACCCAGTACTTC. It specifies CASIARLAQETQYF. The chain is built from TRBV6-5 and TRBJ2-5; 8 bases match TRBD2. Unmatched junction bases numbered 6, after V lost 7 bases and J lost 2 bases. The CDR3 spans 14 residues. Germline V gene sequence: CDR1 MNHEY, CDR2 SVGAGI.

The chain carries TRBV7-6 and TRBJ2-7; 9 bases agree with TRBD1. The CDR3 is 15 amino acids. Germline CDR1 and CDR2: SGHVS and FNYEAQ. V shed 3 bases, J shed 3 bases, and the junction held 6 bases outside the gene matches. CDR3 sequence reads: CASSLQGQGYYEQYF. The DNA of the CDR3 is TGTGCCAGCAGCTTGCAGGGACAGGGCTACTACGAGCAGTACTTC. The full variable domain, rest sourced from reference TRBV7-6 and TRBJ2-7, is GAGVSQSPRYKVTKRGQDVALRCDPISGHVSLYWYRQALGQGPEFLTYFNYEAQQDKSGLPNDRFSAERPEGSISTLTIQRTEQRDSAMYRCASSLQGQGYYEQYFGPGTRLTVT.

CDR3: CASSQEGGRYEQYF. Here the CDR3 DNA reads TGTGCCAGCAGCCAAGAGGGGGGGCGCTACGAGCAGTACTTC. The V and J genes are TRBV3-1 (or the pseudogene TRBV3-2) and TRBJ2-7; D perhaps matches TRBD2 (7 bases). Trimming removed 0 bases at V and 3 bases at J, with 9 bases between. CDR1 is LGHDT and CDR2 is YNNKEL in the germline V gene (reference sequence). The CDR3 spans 14 residues.

The chain carries TRBV2 and TRBJ2-1; 9 bases are shared with TRBD2. CDR1 is SNHLY and CDR2 is FYNNEI in the germline V gene. V dropped 5 bases and J dropped 2; count of bases not matched to a gene: 13. This CDR3 region has 18 residues. The CDR3 loop is CASSPFKRGVRTYNEQFF. The CDR3 DNA reads as TGTGCCAGCAGTCCCTTTAAGCGGGGGGTACGAACCTACAATGAGCAGTTCTTC. Full variable domain (remainder filled in from reference TRBV2 and TRBJ2-1): EPEVTQTPSHQVTQMGQEVILRCVPISNHLYFYWYRQILGQKVEFLVSFYNNEISEKSEIFDDQFSVERPDGSNFTLKIRSTKLEDSAMYFCASSPFKRGVRTYNEQFFGPGTRLTVL.

The chain has TRBV6-6 and TRBJ1-1; D not certain. CDR3 length equals 15 residues. Germline values: CDR1 MNHNY, CDR2 SVGAGI (reference sequence). Between the trimmed V and J ends, which lost 2 bases and 6 bases, there was a span of 16 bases. The DNA for the CDR3 is TGTGCCAGCAGTTACGCCCCGGGTCCCCGCGCTGAAGCTTTCTTT. Its translation is CASSYAPGPRAEAFF.

This clone was observed a handful of times. The V and J genes are TRBV27 and TRBJ1-1, with a possible D match to TRBD1 (5 bases). This CDR3 is built from 15 residues. The V gene's germline CDR1 is MNHEY and CDR2 SMNVEV (reference sequence). V shed 3 bases and J shed 6 bases, with 17 bases lying between them. The CDR3 DNA is TGTGCCAGCAGTTTTGGGTGGACCTCAGGGTCTGAAGCTTTCTTT. This sequence encodes CASSFGWTSGSEAFF.

In DNA form, the CDR3 reads TGTGCCAGTAGTTCAAGCGGGGGAACGGGGCGGGAGACCCAGTACTTC. Encoded protein: CASSSSGGTGRETQYF. The chain links TRBV19 to TRBJ2-5, with 8 bases matching TRBD2. The germline gives CDR1 LNHDA, CDR2 SQIVND (reference sequence). V was clipped by 5 bases and J by 5 bases; unmatched bases: 13. CDR3 length: 16 residues.

In its sample, this clone was seen a few times. The chain couples TRBV12-3 or TRBV12-4 to TRBJ2-7; TRBD1 is a possible D gene (6 bases). V dropped 5 bases and J dropped 6 bases, with 11 bases sitting between them. The CDR3 has 12 residues. CDR3 loop: CASSGVGGEQYF. The CDR3, as DNA: TGTGCCAGCAGTGGCGTAGGGGGCGAGCAGTACTTC.

The chain recombines TRBV7-8 with TRBJ1-1; possible D gene TRBD1, 6 bases. CDR3 length: 16 residues. The germline V gene has CDR1 SGHVS and CDR2 FQNEAQ. V lost 6 bases, J lost 1 base, and 18 bases lay in between. The CDR3, as DNA: TGTGCCAGCAGTCCAGGGGTTGGATTTCGGAACACTGAAGCTTTCTTT. Translating it yields CASSPGVGFRNTEAFF.

The chain recombines TRBV9 with TRBJ2-5; 12 nucleotides align to TRBD1. V lost 2 bases to trimming and J lost 5 bases; unmatched junction nucleotides: 7. The CDR3 has 16 amino acids. Per the germline V gene, CDR1 is SGDLS and CDR2 is YYNGEE. CDR3 amino acids: CASSVTGTGGWETQYF. The CDR3 region has the DNA TGTGCCAGCAGCGTCACCGGGACAGGGGGCTGGGAGACCCAGTACTTC.

In its sample, this clone was seen a few times. V and J are TRBV6-5 and TRBJ1-2; D perhaps matches TRBD1 (6 bases). The CDR3 is 13 amino acids. The germline V and J ends were trimmed by 2 bases and 3 bases, with 7 bases remaining between them. From germline, CDR1 is MNHEY and CDR2 SVGAGI. Here the CDR3 DNA reads TGTGCCAGCAGTTACCAGGGGCACTATGGCTACACCTTC. Translation gives CASSYQGHYGYTF.